These 28 T cell receptor beta chains were sequenced from one sample in a study of shared clonotypes between healthy human individuals. Measured with immunoSEQ multiplex PCR; TCRdb has only the in-frame clones, and not every one. The table has about 2 million clones, 85% to 95% seen once. Material: naive CD4+ T cells sorted from blood. The subset here: CD45RA+ positively selected. All receptors come from a man younger than 30 in good health.

For this clone: Other DNA sequences in this specimen translate into the identical CDR3. CDR3 DNA sequence: TGCGCCAGCAGTGAGTCTGGTCGGAATGAGCAGTTCTTC. Residues: CASSESGRNEQFF. The chain links TRBV10-1 to TRBJ2-1; D gene uncertain. V lost 0 bases and J 7 bases, leaving 7 bases between the germline ends. There are 13 residues in the CDR3. CDR1 is WNHNN, CDR2 SYGVQD, per germline (reference sequence).

This chain links TRBV19 with TRBJ2-3, with D tentatively TRBD2 (6 bases). The V and J ends lost 6 bases and 6 bases respectively, with 16 bases between them. In germline, CDR1 is LNHDA, CDR2 SQIVND (reference sequence). This CDR3 comprises 14 residues. CDR3 nucleotides: TGTGCCAGTAGCGACGCTAGCGCCCGGGATACGCAGTATTTT. Translated, it gives CASSDASARDTQYF.

The chain is built from TRBV19 and TRBJ1-5, with TRBD1 matching over 9 bases. V shed 0 bases, J shed 2 bases, and the junction held 2 bases outside the gene matches. The CDR3 has 16 residues. Germline CDR1 LNHDA, CDR2 SQIVND (reference sequence). CDR3 sequence: CASSIDRTGGNQPQHF. CDR3 sequence (DNA): TGTGCCAGTAGTATAGACCGGACAGGGGGCAATCAGCCCCAGCATTTT.

In this sample, this clone turned up once. The chain carries TRBV19 and TRBJ2-7; D ambiguous. Germline CDR1 LNHDA, CDR2 SQIVND (reference sequence). V dropped 4 bases and J dropped 4 bases, with 11 bases sitting between them. The CDR3 sequence is 13 residues long. The CDR3 DNA is TGTGCCAGTAGTAGGGGTGGGTCTTACGAGCAGTACTTC. It encodes CASSRGGSYEQYF.

In nucleotides, the CDR3 is TGTGCCAGCAGTTACGGCAGGGGGATAACCTTTGATGGCTACACCTTC. Protein product: CASSYGRGITFDGYTF. This chain connects TRBV6-6 to TRBJ1-2; 7 nucleotides match TRBD1. This CDR3 has 16 amino acids. Germline-derived CDR1 and CDR2 are MNHNY and SVGAGI (reference sequence). The V segment lost 2 bases and the J segment 6 bases; nucleotides outside the gene matches: 12.

The gene calls are TRBV5-1 and TRBJ2-2; the D gene is possibly TRBD1 (6 bases). The germline gives CDR1 SGHRS, CDR2 YFSETQ. The CDR3 has 14 residues. Trimming pared 2 bases from V and 4 bases from J, leaving 9 bases between. CDR3 in amino acids: CASSLNRATGELFF. As DNA, the CDR3 is TGCGCCAGCAGCTTAAACAGGGCCACCGGGGAGCTGTTTTTT.

To note about this clone: Different DNA sequences within this sample yield the same CDR3. The J gene is TRBJ2-5, the V gene TRBV5-1; 9 bases are shared with TRBD2. The CDR3 is 14 residues long. V dropped 0 bases and J dropped 5; count of bases not matched to a gene: 2. Germline V gene data show CDR1 as SGHRS and CDR2 as YFSETQ. Written as DNA, the CDR3 is TGCGCCAGCAGCTTGGGACTAGCGGCGGAGACCCAGTACTTC. Amino acid sequence: CASSLGLAAETQYF. The full variable domain, with the rest looked up from reference TRBV5-1 and TRBJ2-5, is KAGVTQTPRYLIKTRGQQVTLSCSPISGHRSVSWYQQTPGQGLQFLFEYFSETQRNKGNFPGRFSGRQFSNSRSEMNVSTLELGDSALYLCASSLGLAAETQYFGPGTRLLVL.

The V call is TRBV7-9, the J call TRBJ2-1, with 7 bases that match TRBD2. Germline values: CDR1 SEHNR, CDR2 FQNEAQ (reference sequence). This CDR3 region has 15 residues. Trimming removed 5 bases from V and 7 bases from J; junction bases left unmatched: 11. CDR3 region: CASSGRGGRMNEQFF. CDR3 bases: TGTGCCAGCAGCGGTAGGGGCGGGAGAATGAATGAGCAGTTCTTC.

V and J are TRBV7-8 and TRBJ2-7; tentative D call: TRBD1 (5 bases). The V end was cut by 4 bases, the J end by 3 bases, with 13 bases between. The length of the CDR3 is 14 residues. Germline V gene data show CDR1 as SGHVS and CDR2 as FQNEAQ. CDR3 DNA: TGTGCCAGCAGCTCTAAAGACAGTAACTACGAGCAGTACTTC. Amino acid sequence: CASSSKDSNYEQYF.

This clone came up once. Other DNA sequences in the sample encode the same CDR3. CDR3 DNA: TGTGCCAGTAGTCCAAACAATGAGCAGTTCTTC. Amino acids: CASSPNNEQFF. The gene calls are TRBV19 and TRBJ2-1, with no clear D. CDR3 length: 11 residues. Trimming removed 5 bases from V and 5 bases from J, with 4 bases in between. Germline assignment: CDR1 LNHDA and CDR2 SQIVND (reference sequence).

The chain recombines TRBV19 with TRBJ2-2; 7 nucleotides match TRBD2. The V gene's germline CDR1 is LNHDA and CDR2 SQIVND (reference sequence). The CDR3 sequence is 15 residues long. With V trimmed by 6 bases and J by 6 bases, 10 bases remained unmatched. CDR3 loop: CASRRSGVSPGELFF. The CDR3 nucleotides are TGTGCCAGTAGAAGAAGCGGGGTCAGTCCCGGGGAGCTGTTTTTT.

As concerns this clone: This specimen includes other DNA sequences encoding the same CDR3. V is TRBV5-1 and J is TRBJ2-2, with no clear D. Germline CDR1 reads SGHRS; CDR2 reads YFSETQ. V gave up 2 bases and J gave up 5 bases, with 10 bases separating them. The length of the CDR3 is 14 residues. The CDR3 DNA sequence: TGCGCCAGCAGCTTAGGGCAGCTGACCGGGGAGCTGTTTTTT. Translation gives CASSLGQLTGELFF. Filled out from reference TRBV5-1 and TRBJ2-2, the complete variable domain reads KAGVTQTPRYLIKTRGQQVTLSCSPISGHRSVSWYQQTPGQGLQFLFEYFSETQRNKGNFPGRFSGRQFSNSRSEMNVSTLELGDSALYLCASSLGQLTGELFFGEGSRLTVL.

The V gene is TRBV10-3, the J gene TRBJ2-5; TRBD2 matches 11 bases. This CDR3 is 17 amino acids long. The V gene's germline CDR1 is ENHRY and CDR2 SYGVKD. V lost 0 bases to trimming and J lost 5 bases; unmatched junction nucleotides: 8. The DNA of the CDR3 is TGTGCCATCAGTGAGTCGAGTAGCGGGAGGGCCCTCGAGACCCAGTACTTC. It yields the protein CAISESSSGRALETQYF.

The V and J genes are TRBV6-5 and TRBJ2-3; a possible D gene is TRBD2 (5 bases). Trimming cost V 6 bases and J 5 bases, with 15 bases left between them. The CDR3 runs 14 residues. CDR1 MNHEY and CDR2 SVGAGI come from the germline V gene. This CDR3 is CASSLGLYRDTQYF. The CDR3 DNA is TGTGCCAGCAGCCTAGGACTTTACAGAGATACGCAGTATTTT.

The CDR3 reads CASSQGTLGQGGGYTF. Written as DNA, the CDR3 is TGCGCCAGCAGCCAAGGGACCTTGGGACAGGGAGGTGGCTACACCTTC. The V and J genes are TRBV4-1 and TRBJ1-2; the match to TRBD1 covers 9 bases. Germline CDR1 MGHRA, CDR2 YSYEKL. J gave up 7 bases and V 1 base, and 10 bases lay outside the gene matches. CDR3 size: 16 residues.

The CDR3 sequence: CASSSKQNQPQHF. The CDR3 DNA reads TGTGCCAGCAGTTCGAAACAGAACCAGCCCCAGCATTTT. The rearrangement uses TRBV27 and TRBJ1-5; D ambiguous. CDR1 is MNHEY, CDR2 SMNVEV, per germline (reference sequence). V lost 4 bases and J lost 7, with 11 bases in between. This CDR3 comprises 13 residues.

This sequence joins TRBV5-1 and TRBJ2-6; perhaps TRBD2 as D (6 bases). Germline V gives CDR1 SGHRS, CDR2 YFSETQ. Trimming stripped 1 base from V and 0 bases from J, with 14 bases between. CDR3 length: 18 residues. The CDR3 region is CASSLPSDGISGANVLTF. The DNA of the CDR3 is TGCGCCAGCAGCTTGCCTAGCGACGGAATCTCTGGGGCCAACGTCCTGACTTTC.

This chain uses TRBV11-2 with TRBJ2-1; no clear D. Germline CDR1 reads SGHAT; CDR2 reads FQNNGV. The CDR3 sequence is 15 residues long. With 0 bases removed from V and 0 bases from J, the gap between germline ends came to 6 bases. The CDR3 spells CASSLEWSSYNEQFF. The CDR3 bases are TGTGCCAGCAGCTTAGAGTGGAGCTCCTACAATGAGCAGTTCTTC.

J is TRBJ2-1 and V is TRBV5-7; D is unclear. TRBV5-7 is an ORF for which the function is uncertain. Trimming removed 0 bases from V and 0 bases from J, with 13 bases in between. The CDR3 is 17 residues long. The CDR3 reads CASSLDPTPYSYNEQFF. The CDR3, as DNA: TGTGCCAGCAGCTTGGACCCCACCCCCTACTCCTACAATGAGCAGTTCTTC.

The chain uses TRBV29-1 and TRBJ2-7; D could derive from TRBD1 or TRBD2 (5 bases each). The CDR3 contains 12 residues. Germline CDR1 and CDR2: SQVTM and ANQGSEA. V lost 2 bases and J lost 2, with 7 bases in between. CDR3 nucleotides: TGCAGCGTTGAACAGGGACCCTACGAGCAGTACTTC. Protein sequence: CSVEQGPYEQYF.

The chain joins TRBV4-3 to TRBJ2-5; D is uncertain. This CDR3 contains 14 residues. CDR1 is LGHNA, CDR2 YSLEER, per germline. V lost 3 bases and J lost 2, with 10 bases in between. The CDR3 nucleotides are TGCGCCAGCAGCCATCTCGGGCAGCAAGAGACCCAGTACTTC. It translates to CASSHLGQQETQYF.

This chain uses TRBV7-9 with TRBJ2-7; 8 nucleotides match TRBD1. The CDR3 totals 15 residues. CDR1 and CDR2 (germline): SEHNR, FQNEAQ (reference sequence). J gave up 4 bases and V 8 bases, and 13 bases lay outside the gene matches. This CDR3 reads CASSSQLGQGYEQYF. The CDR3 nucleotides are TGTGCCAGCTCCTCCCAACTCGGACAGGGTTACGAGCAGTACTTC.

The genes are TRBV7-8 and TRBJ2-7; TRBD2 matches 7 bases. This CDR3 spans 13 amino acids. CDR1 is SGHVS and CDR2 is FQNEAQ in the germline V gene. With 5 bases clipped from V and 5 bases from J, the junction kept 6 bases outside the gene matches. The CDR3 nucleotides read TGTGCCAGCAGCCCTCGACTAGCTAACGAGCAGTACTTC. It yields the protein CASSPRLANEQYF.

The chain couples TRBV5-1 to TRBJ2-1; TRBD2 aligns across 8 bases. Germline V gene data show CDR1 as SGHRS and CDR2 as YFSETQ. V was clipped by 0 bases and J by 6 bases; unmatched bases: 11. The CDR3 totals 17 residues. The CDR3 nucleotides read TGCGCCAGCAGCTTGGTTTCCCCGCAGCGGGAGTCCAATGAGCAGTTCTTC. Its translation: CASSLVSPQRESNEQFF.

The chain is built from TRBV10-3 and TRBJ1-1; D is perhaps TRBD1 (5 bases). The V and J ends lost 6 bases and 3 bases respectively, with 14 bases between them. CDR3 size: 14 residues. Germline values: CDR1 ENHRY, CDR2 SYGVKD. CDR3 loop: CAIRSGGRDTEAFF. The CDR3 DNA reads TGTGCCATCAGGTCGGGGGGAAGGGACACTGAAGCTTTCTTT.

The CDR3 coding sequence is TGCAGCGTTGGACAGGGGTTATCGCCCCAGCATTTT. Protein product: CSVGQGLSPQHF. This sequence joins TRBV29-1 and TRBJ1-5, with TRBD1 matching over 8 bases. V trimming: 4 bases; J trimming: 9 bases; junction bases outside the gene matches: 5. Looked up from germline, CDR1 is SQVTM and CDR2 is ANQGSEA. This CDR3 is 12 amino acids long.

This chain links TRBV6-5 with TRBJ2-7; possibly TRBD2 for D (5 bases). Germline V CDR1 and CDR2: MNHEY, SVGAGI. Trimming left V 5 bases short and J 2 bases short, with 13 bases between. The CDR3 length is 14 residues. The CDR3 DNA follows: TGTGCCAGCAGTCCGCGCGAGGGCCCCTACGAGCAGTACTTC. Its translation: CASSPREGPYEQYF.

This chain joins TRBV6-1 and TRBJ2-1; D gene uncertain. Trimming removed 2 bases at V and 1 base at J, with 6 bases between. This CDR3 is built from 14 residues. Looked up from germline, CDR1 is MNHNS and CDR2 is SASEGT. The CDR3 protein is CASSEWVSYNEQFF. CDR3 sequence (DNA): TGTGCCAGCAGTGAATGGGTTTCCTACAATGAGCAGTTCTTC.